The next 19 T cell receptor beta chains were all read from a single sample in a study of beta chain features in type 1 diabetes. Study-level findings and limits: Moderately but significantly shorter TCRB CDR3s were found in Type 1 diabetes patients in all four CD4+ subsets.

Expressed TCRB transcripts were sequenced because the entire RNA isolate underwent reverse transcription. Here immunoSEQ multiplex PCR was the method, and the copy in TCRdb shows in-frame clones only, minus some. The sample comprises more than 100,000 clones, less than 20% of which are singletons, and less than 3% rests with the top ten. These receptors are not linked to any known antigen. Sample: central memory CD4+ T cells from blood. The receptors shown here come from a man aged 30 to 45 with type 1 diabetes.

This clone occurred a few times. The J gene is TRBJ1-5, the V gene TRBV6-1, with D maybe TRBD1 (6 bases). The V gene's germline CDR1 is MNHNS and CDR2 SASEGT. Between the trimmed V and J ends, which lost 3 bases and 7 bases, there was a span of 13 bases. The CDR3 has 14 residues. CDR3 sequence reads: CASSDQSRGQPQHF. The CDR3 DNA follows: TGTGCCAGCAGTGACCAGAGTAGGGGGCAGCCCCAGCATTTT.

The chain uses TRBV7-9 and TRBJ2-3, with D possibly being TRBD1 (5 bases). This CDR3 comprises 12 residues. V was pared by 3 bases and J by 5 bases, with 6 bases between. In germline, CDR1 is SEHNR, CDR2 FQNEAQ (reference sequence). The CDR3 DNA is TGTGCCAGCAGCTTGACAGTAGATACGCAGTATTTT. Translating it yields CASSLTVDTQYF.

This clone was observed a few times. The rearrangement uses TRBV4-1 and TRBJ1-5; D gene unclear. Germline values: CDR1 MGHRA, CDR2 YSYEKL. The ends were cut back, 3 bases at V and 4 bases at J, with 7 bases in the middle. The CDR3 is 13 residues long. Here the CDR3 DNA reads TGCGCCAGCAGCCACCCCAGGAATCAGCCCCAGCATTTT. This gives the protein CASSHPRNQPQHF.

This clone was detected a few times. This chain joins TRBV6-6 and TRBJ1-2; no clear D gene. The CDR3 consists of 12 residues. Per germline, CDR1 MNHNY and CDR2 SVGAGI (reference sequence). V was shortened by 7 bases and J by 7 bases, with 13 bases between the two germline ends. CDR3 coding DNA: TGTGCCAGCAATGCCCTTGAGTCTGGCTACACCTTC. Translated: CASNALESGYTF.

The J gene is TRBJ2-7, the V gene TRBV7-2, with 7 bases identical to TRBD1. The germline CDR1 and CDR2 sequences are SGHTA and FQGNSA. CDR3 length: 15 amino acids. V lost 6 bases and J lost 2; bases outside the gene matches: 10. The CDR3 DNA reads as TGTGCCAGCAGTCCGGACAGGTGGATAACCTACGAGCAGTACTTC. This gives the protein CASSPDRWITYEQYF.

J is TRBJ2-5 and V is TRBV7-9; a weak D match, TRBD1 (5 bases). The CDR3 spans 14 residues. Germline CDR1 is SEHNR and CDR2 is FQNEAQ (reference sequence). Trimming took off 4 bases at V and 5 bases at J, with 14 bases between the two ends. CDR3 in amino acids: CASSYQGAVETQYF. As DNA, the CDR3 is TGTGCCAGCAGCTATCAGGGTGCCGTGGAGACCCAGTACTTC.

This chain links TRBV5-1 with TRBJ2-1; D call uncertain. Germline V CDR1 and CDR2: SGHRS, YFSETQ. V lost 1 base, J lost 1 base, and 9 bases lay in between. This CDR3 region has 15 residues. For the CDR3, the DNA is TGCGCCAGCAGCTTGAGAGAATTTTCCTACAATGAGCAGTTCTTC. Translating gives CASSLREFSYNEQFF. Drawing the rest from reference TRBV5-1 and TRBJ2-1, the complete variable domain is KAGVTQTPRYLIKTRGQQVTLSCSPISGHRSVSWYQQTPGQGLQFLFEYFSETQRNKGNFPGRFSGRQFSNSRSEMNVSTLELGDSALYLCASSLREFSYNEQFFGPGTRLTVL.

V gene TRBV10-3 combines with J gene TRBJ2-7; D could derive from TRBD1 or TRBD2 (5 bases each). The V end was cut by 3 bases, the J end by 3 bases, with 12 bases between. The CDR3 length is 14 residues. Germline loops: CDR1 ENHRY, CDR2 SYGVKD. The CDR3 coding sequence is TGTGCCATCAGTGACGGGACCGAGCACTACGAGCAGTACTTC. It is translated as CAISDGTEHYEQYF.

This clone turned up a few times. V usage is TRBV6-1 and J usage is TRBJ2-3; D is perhaps TRBD1 or TRBD2 (6 bases each). There are 15 residues in the CDR3. Germline V CDR1 and CDR2: MNHNS, SASEGT. V lost 6 bases and J lost 6, with 19 bases in between. CDR3 in amino acids: CASRFDKGGWDTQYF. CDR3 nucleotide sequence: TGTGCCAGCAGGTTTGACAAGGGGGGATGGGATACGCAGTATTTT.

This sequence joins TRBV29-1 and TRBJ2-5; 7 bases line up with TRBD2. Germline CDR1 and CDR2: SQVTM and ANQGSEA. J was trimmed by 5 bases and V by 6 bases; bases with no gene match: 9. The CDR3 consists of 13 residues. The CDR3 region has the DNA TGCAGCGTCAGAGAAGGGGAGGGCGAGACCCAGTACTTC. Amino acids: CSVREGEGETQYF.

This clone has only a few counts. V and J are TRBV7-9 and TRBJ2-1, with unresolved D. Between the trimmed V and J ends, which lost 2 bases and 2 bases, there was a span of 7 bases. Germline CDR1 SEHNR, CDR2 FQNEAQ (reference sequence). The CDR3 has 14 amino acids. CDR3 amino acids: CASSLNLAYNEQFF. CDR3 in DNA: TGTGCCAGCAGCTTAAATCTAGCCTACAATGAGCAGTTCTTC.

This clone was counted between two and nine times. V gene TRBV7-9 combines with J gene TRBJ2-5, with TRBD2 identical over 8 bases. The junction had 5 bases not matched to a gene; V was cut back by 5 bases and J by 12 bases. The CDR3 extends over 11 amino acids. Germline values: CDR1 SEHNR, CDR2 FQNEAQ (reference sequence). In nucleotides, the CDR3 is TGTGCCAGCAGCCGGGAGGGGCAAAAGTACTTC. It yields the protein CASSREGQKYF. The full variable domain, its missing parts supplied by reference TRBV7-9 and TRBJ2-5, is DTGVSQNPRHKITKRGQNVTFRCDPISEHNRLYWYRQTLGQGPEFLTYFQNEAQLEKSRLLSDRFSAERPKGSFSTLEIQRTEQGDSAMYLCASSREGQKYFGPGTRLLVL.

This clone turned up a few times. J is TRBJ1-6 and V is TRBV28; 7 positions agree with TRBD1. This CDR3 spans 14 amino acids. The junction had 6 bases not matched to a gene; V was cut back by 4 bases and J by 9 bases. The germline V gene has CDR1 MDHEN and CDR2 SYDVKM. DNA of the CDR3: TGTGCCAGCAGTTCGTGGCAGGGGGGTTCACCCCTCCACTTT. Translation gives CASSSWQGGSPLHF.

This clone was observed a handful of times. The chain couples TRBV7-9 to TRBJ1-1, with a weak D call TRBD1 (5 bases). Per the germline V gene, CDR1 is SEHNR and CDR2 is FQNEAQ (reference sequence). This CDR3 is built from 15 residues. Trimming pared 4 bases from V and 2 bases from J, leaving 14 bases between. The DNA of the CDR3 is TGTGCCAGCAGCTCACAGTCCGGGGGTAACACTGAAGCTTTCTTT. This translates into CASSSQSGGNTEAFF.

V and J are TRBV30 and TRBJ1-3, with TRBD1 identical over 8 bases. This CDR3 is built from 14 residues. CDR1 GTSNPN and CDR2 SVGIG come from the germline V gene (reference sequence). The trim removed 8 bases at V and 2 bases at J, leaving 8 bases unmatched. CDR3 nucleotides: TGTGCCACCATCCGGGACAGGACTGGAAACACCATATATTTT. It specifies CATIRDRTGNTIYF.

The V and J genes are TRBV7-2 and TRBJ1-6; D is perhaps TRBD1 (5 bases). The germline V gene encodes CDR1 SGHTA and CDR2 FQGNSA. The CDR3 is made up of 15 amino acids. Trimming stripped 7 bases from V and 6 bases from J, with 16 bases between. The DNA of the CDR3 is TGTGCCAGCACCGCGGGGGTGCGGAGTAATTCACCCCTCCACTTT. Translation gives CASTAGVRSNSPLHF.

CDR3 amino acids: CASSLGQGREEKLFF. The CDR3 DNA sequence: TGTGCCAGCAGCCTTGGACAGGGTAGGGAAGAAAAACTGTTTTTT. The V and J genes are TRBV9 and TRBJ1-4; the match to TRBD1 covers 8 bases. The J segment lost 8 bases and the V segment lost 4 bases, leaving 10 bases of the junction unmatched. CDR3 length: 15 amino acids. Looked up from germline, CDR1 is SGDLS and CDR2 is YYNGEE.

This clone has more than one count but fewer than ten. The genes are TRBV7-8 and TRBJ2-3, with TRBD2 as a possible D gene (7 bases). Between the trimmed V and J ends, which lost 2 bases and 2 bases, there was a span of 14 bases. The length of the CDR3 is 16 residues. The germline CDR1 and CDR2 sequences are SGHVS and FQNEAQ. Here the CDR3 reads CASSLMAGANTDTQYF. In nucleotides, the CDR3 is TGTGCCAGCAGCTTAATGGCGGGGGCCAACACAGATACGCAGTATTTT.

This clone was detected a few times. At the DNA level, this CDR3 is encoded by other sequences in the same sample as well. The chain has TRBV7-2 and TRBJ2-3; the D gene could be TRBD1 or TRBD2 (6 bases each). Germline V gene lookup returns CDR1 SGHTA and CDR2 FQGNSA. CDR3 size: 16 residues. V gave up 8 bases and J gave up 1 base, with 19 bases separating them. CDR3 DNA sequence: TGTGCCAGCGCGACATTCAGGGGAGGTCGCACAGATACGCAGTATTTT. Its protein is CASATFRGGRTDTQYF.